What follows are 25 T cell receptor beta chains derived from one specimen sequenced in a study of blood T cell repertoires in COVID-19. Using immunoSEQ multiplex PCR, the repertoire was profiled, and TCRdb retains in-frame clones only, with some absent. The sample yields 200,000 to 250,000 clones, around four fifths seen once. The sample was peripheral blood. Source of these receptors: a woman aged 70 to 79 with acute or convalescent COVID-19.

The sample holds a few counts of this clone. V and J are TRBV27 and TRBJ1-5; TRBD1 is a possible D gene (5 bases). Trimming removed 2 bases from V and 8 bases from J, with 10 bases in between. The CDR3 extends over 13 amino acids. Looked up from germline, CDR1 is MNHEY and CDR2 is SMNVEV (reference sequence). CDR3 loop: CASSLQGWEPQHF. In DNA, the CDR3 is TGTGCCAGCAGTTTACAGGGTTGGGAGCCCCAGCATTTT.

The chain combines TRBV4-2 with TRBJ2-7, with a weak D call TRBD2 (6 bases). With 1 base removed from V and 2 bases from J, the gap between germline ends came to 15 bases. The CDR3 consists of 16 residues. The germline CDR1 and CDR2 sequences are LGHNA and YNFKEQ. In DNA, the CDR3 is TGTGCCAGCAGCCAAGTCGGCGGGACGGAGGCCTACGAGCAGTACTTC. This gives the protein CASSQVGGTEAYEQYF.

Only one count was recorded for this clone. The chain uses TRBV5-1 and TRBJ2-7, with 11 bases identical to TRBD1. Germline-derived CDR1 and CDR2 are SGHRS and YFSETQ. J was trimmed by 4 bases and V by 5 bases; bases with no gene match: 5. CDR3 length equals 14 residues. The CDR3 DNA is TGCGCCAGCAGTTCCGGGACAGGGGGGTACGAGCAGTACTTC. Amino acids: CASSSGTGGYEQYF.

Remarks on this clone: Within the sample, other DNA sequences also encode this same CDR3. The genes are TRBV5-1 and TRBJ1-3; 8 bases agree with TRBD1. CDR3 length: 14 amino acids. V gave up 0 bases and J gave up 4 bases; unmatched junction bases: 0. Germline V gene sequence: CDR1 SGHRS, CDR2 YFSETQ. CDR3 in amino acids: CASSLGDRGNTIYF. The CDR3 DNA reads TGCGCCAGCAGCTTGGGGGACAGGGGAAACACCATATATTTT.

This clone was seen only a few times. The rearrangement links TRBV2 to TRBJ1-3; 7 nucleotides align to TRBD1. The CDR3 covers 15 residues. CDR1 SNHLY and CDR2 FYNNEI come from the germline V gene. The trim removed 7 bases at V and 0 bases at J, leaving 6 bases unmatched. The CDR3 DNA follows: TGTGCCAGCATAGGACAGGACGTCTCTGGAAACACCATATATTTT. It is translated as CASIGQDVSGNTIYF.

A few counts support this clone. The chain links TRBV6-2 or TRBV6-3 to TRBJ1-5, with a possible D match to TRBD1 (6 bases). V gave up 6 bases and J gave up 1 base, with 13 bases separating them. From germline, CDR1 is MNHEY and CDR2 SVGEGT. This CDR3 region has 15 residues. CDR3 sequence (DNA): TGTGCCAGCAGCCGCGGGGGCGCGAGCAATCAGCCCCAGCATTTT. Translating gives CASSRGGASNQPQHF.

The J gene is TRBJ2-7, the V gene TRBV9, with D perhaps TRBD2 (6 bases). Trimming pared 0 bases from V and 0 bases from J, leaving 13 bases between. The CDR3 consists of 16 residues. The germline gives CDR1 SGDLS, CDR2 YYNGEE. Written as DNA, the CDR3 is TGTGCCAGCAGCGTAGGGGGGGACGGAGCCTCCTACGAGCAGTACTTC. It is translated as CASSVGGDGASYEQYF.

The CDR3 DNA reads as TGCGCCAGCAGTCCCCAGGGGGACGCCTATGGCTACACCTTC. It encodes CASSPQGDAYGYTF. The rearrangement links TRBV23-1 to TRBJ1-2, with TRBD1 matching 7 bases. TRBV23-1 is an open reading frame, and its role is uncertain. The CDR3 spans 14 residues. Trimming cost V 4 bases and J 4 bases; bases outside gene matches: 6.

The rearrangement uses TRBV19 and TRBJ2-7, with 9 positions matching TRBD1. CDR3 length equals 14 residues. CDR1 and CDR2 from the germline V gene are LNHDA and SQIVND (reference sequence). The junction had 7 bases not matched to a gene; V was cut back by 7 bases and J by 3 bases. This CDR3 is CASNFRTGDYEQYF. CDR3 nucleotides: TGTGCCAGTAACTTTAGGACAGGGGACTACGAGCAGTACTTC. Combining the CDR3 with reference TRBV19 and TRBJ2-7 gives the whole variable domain DGGITQSPKYLFRKEGQNVTLSCEQNLNHDAMYWYRQDPGQGLRLIYYSQIVNDFQKGDIAEGYSVSREKKESFPLTVTSAQKNPTAFYLCASNFRTGDYEQYFGPGTRLTVT.

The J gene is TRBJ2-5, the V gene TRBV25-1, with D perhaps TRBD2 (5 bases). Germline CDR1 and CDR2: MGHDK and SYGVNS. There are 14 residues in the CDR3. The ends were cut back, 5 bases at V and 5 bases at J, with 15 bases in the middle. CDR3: CASSPPPPGETQYF. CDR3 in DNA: TGTGCCAGCAGTCCTCCTCCTCCGGGGGAGACCCAGTACTTC.

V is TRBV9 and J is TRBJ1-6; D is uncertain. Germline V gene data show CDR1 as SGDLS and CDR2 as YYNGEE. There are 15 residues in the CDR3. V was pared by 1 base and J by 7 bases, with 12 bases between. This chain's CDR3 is CASSVFDYPNSPLHF. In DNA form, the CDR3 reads TGTGCCAGCAGCGTATTCGACTATCCCAATTCACCCCTCCACTTT.

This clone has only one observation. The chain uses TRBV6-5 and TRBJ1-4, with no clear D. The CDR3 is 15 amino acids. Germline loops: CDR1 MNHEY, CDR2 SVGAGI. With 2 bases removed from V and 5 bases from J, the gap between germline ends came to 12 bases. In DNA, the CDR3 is TGTGCCAGCAGTTACCAAGGCAGGAAGAATGAAAAACTGTTTTTT. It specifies CASSYQGRKNEKLFF.

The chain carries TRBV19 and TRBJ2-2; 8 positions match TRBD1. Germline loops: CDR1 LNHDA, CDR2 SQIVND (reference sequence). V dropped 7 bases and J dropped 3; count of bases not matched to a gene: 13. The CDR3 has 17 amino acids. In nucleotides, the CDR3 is TGTGCCAGTACCAGGGACAGGTTGGGGGCCCACACCGGGGAGCTGTTTTTT. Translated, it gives CASTRDRLGAHTGELFF.

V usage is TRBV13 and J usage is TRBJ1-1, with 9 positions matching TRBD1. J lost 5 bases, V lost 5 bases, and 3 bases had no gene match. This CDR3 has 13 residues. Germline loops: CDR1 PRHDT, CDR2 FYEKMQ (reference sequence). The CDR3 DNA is TGTGCCAGCAGCACAGGGGGCCGGACTGAAGCTTTCTTT. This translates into CASSTGGRTEAFF.

The CDR3 nucleotides read TGTGCCAGCAGCCTGCCCCCGGGACAGGGCACAGATACGCAGTATTTT. This translates into CASSLPPGQGTDTQYF. The rearrangement joins TRBV5-6 to TRBJ2-3, with 8 bases that match TRBD1. CDR3 length: 16 amino acids. The trim removed 4 bases at V and 1 base at J, leaving 8 bases unmatched. Germline lookup yields CDR1 SGHDT and CDR2 YYEEEE.

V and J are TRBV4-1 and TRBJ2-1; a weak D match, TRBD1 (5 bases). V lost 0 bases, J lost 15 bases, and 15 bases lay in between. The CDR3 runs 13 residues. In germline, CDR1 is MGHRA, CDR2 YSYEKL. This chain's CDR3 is CASSQERGRVSFF. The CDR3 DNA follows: TGCGCCAGCAGCCAAGAACGAGGCAGGGTTTCGTTCTTC.

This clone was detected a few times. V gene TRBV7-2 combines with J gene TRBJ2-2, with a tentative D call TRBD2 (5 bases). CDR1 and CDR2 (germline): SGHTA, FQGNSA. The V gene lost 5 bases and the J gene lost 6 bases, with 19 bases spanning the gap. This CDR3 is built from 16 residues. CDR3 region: CASSPQIARFAGELFF. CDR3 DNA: TGTGCCAGCAGCCCCCAGATAGCGAGGTTCGCCGGGGAGCTGTTTTTT.

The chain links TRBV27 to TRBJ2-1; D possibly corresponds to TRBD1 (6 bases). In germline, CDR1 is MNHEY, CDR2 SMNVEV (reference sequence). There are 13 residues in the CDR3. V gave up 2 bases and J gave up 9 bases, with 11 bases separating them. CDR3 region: CASSLNTGIEQFF. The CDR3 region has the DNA TGTGCCAGCAGTTTAAATACAGGGATTGAGCAGTTCTTC.

CDR3 protein: CASSSGGWNQPQHF. CDR3 nucleotides: TGTGCCAGCAGTTCGGGGGGCTGGAATCAGCCCCAGCATTTT. J is TRBJ1-5 and V is TRBV27; maybe TRBD1 (6 bases). Germline CDR1 reads MNHEY; CDR2 reads SMNVEV (reference sequence). The V gene lost 4 bases and the J gene lost 4 bases, with 11 bases spanning the gap. This CDR3 region has 14 residues.

CDR3 coding DNA: TGTGCCAGCTCCTGGGGCGGGACAGGGGACGAAAAACTGTTTTTT. Its translation is CASSWGGTGDEKLFF. The rearrangement joins TRBV5-6 to TRBJ1-4; 10 nucleotides match TRBD1. The trim removed 7 bases at V and 8 bases at J, leaving 11 bases unmatched. Per germline, CDR1 SGHDT and CDR2 YYEEEE. The CDR3 consists of 15 residues.

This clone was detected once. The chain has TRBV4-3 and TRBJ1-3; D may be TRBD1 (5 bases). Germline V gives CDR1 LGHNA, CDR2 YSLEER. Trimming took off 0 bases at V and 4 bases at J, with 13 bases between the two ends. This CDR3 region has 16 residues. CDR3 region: CASSQEVRGGGNTIYF. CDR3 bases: TGCGCCAGCAGCCAAGAAGTCCGGGGGGGAGGAAACACCATATATTTT.

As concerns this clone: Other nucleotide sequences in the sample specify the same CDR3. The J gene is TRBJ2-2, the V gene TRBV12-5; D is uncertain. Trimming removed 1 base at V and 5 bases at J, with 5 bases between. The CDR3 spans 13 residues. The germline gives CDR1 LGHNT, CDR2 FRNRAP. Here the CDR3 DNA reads TGTGCTAGTGGTTTGGATTCTACCGGGGAGCTGTTTTTT. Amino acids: CASGLDSTGELFF.

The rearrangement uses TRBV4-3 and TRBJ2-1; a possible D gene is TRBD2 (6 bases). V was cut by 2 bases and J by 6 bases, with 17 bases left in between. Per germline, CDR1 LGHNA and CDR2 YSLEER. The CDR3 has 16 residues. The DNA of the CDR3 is TGCGCCAGCAGCCAACCTAAGACTAGACACCTCAATGAGCAGTTCTTC. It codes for CASSQPKTRHLNEQFF.

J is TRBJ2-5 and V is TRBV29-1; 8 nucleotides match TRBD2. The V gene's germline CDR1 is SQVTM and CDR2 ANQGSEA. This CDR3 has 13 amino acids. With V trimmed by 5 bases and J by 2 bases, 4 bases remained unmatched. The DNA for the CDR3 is TGCAGCGTTCTACTAGCGGCACAAGAGACCCAGTACTTC. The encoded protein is CSVLLAAQETQYF.

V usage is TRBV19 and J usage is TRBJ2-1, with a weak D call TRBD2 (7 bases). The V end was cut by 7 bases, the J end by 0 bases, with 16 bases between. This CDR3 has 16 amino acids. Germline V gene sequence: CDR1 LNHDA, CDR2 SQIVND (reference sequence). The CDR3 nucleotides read TGTGCCAGTAAGCCCGGGGCGGGGGCCTCCTACAATGAGCAGTTCTTC. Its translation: CASKPGAGASYNEQFF.